This T cell receptor beta chain was observed in a study of T-cell reconstitution after alpha-beta-depleted transplantation in children. This clonotype was seen a few times. What it recognizes is unknown. It was with unique molecular identifiers that the TCRbeta library was prepared. TCRdb re-derived calls from the PCR reads in MiXCR, one entry per CDR3 protein. The table records fewer than 400,000 distinct CDR3 sequences, around 20% of them present only once. Notes on the study in general: About two months after transplant, alpha-beta T cells reportedly came from several hundred expanded graft clones. Hyperexpanded clones declined; after one year, newly produced T cells mostly supplied diversity.

The material was PBMCs, mostly from graft donor cells, obtained 180 days after TCRalphabeta/CD19-depleted stem cell transplant. The TCR comes from a male patient younger than 18 who had a stem cell transplant for acute lymphoblastic leukemia, so the T cells may come from the graft donor.

The CDR3: CASSYGRRYWGRGTEAFF. For the CDR3, the DNA is TGTGCCAGCAGTTACGGCCGCAGGTACTGGGGAAGGGGAACTGAAGCTTTCTTT. This chain uses TRBV6-5 with TRBJ1-1, with a weak D call TRBD1 (5 bases). V dropped 2 bases and J dropped 5 bases, with 24 bases sitting between them. This CDR3 comprises 18 residues. CDR1 and CDR2 (germline): MNHEY, SVGAGI.